These 22 T cell receptor beta chains were all obtained from the same sample, sequenced in a study of blood T cell repertoires in COVID-19. Libraries were prepared by immunoSEQ multiplex PCR; TCRdb keeps only in-frame clonotypes and omits some of them. The table includes 250,000 to 350,000 clones, approximately 85% detected once. The sample taken for sequencing was peripheral blood. Receptors were obtained from a human donor with COVID-19, enrolled during active disease. The donor label of this sample is uncertain.

The chain has TRBV11-2 and TRBJ1-2, with 7 bases identical to TRBD1. Germline V lookup: CDR1 SGHAT, CDR2 FQNNGV. The trim removed 1 base at V and 7 bases at J, leaving 9 bases unmatched. This CDR3 region has 15 residues. The CDR3 DNA is TGTGCCAGCAGCTTAGGAGGGGTGACAGGGAGTGGCTACACCTTC. It codes for CASSLGGVTGSGYTF.

V usage is TRBV9 and J usage is TRBJ1-2; 7 bases are shared with TRBD1. Germline assignment: CDR1 SGDLS and CDR2 YYNGEE. The V segment lost 4 bases and the J segment 6 bases; nucleotides outside the gene matches: 9. The CDR3 contains 14 residues. DNA for the CDR3: TGTGCCAGCAGCTCCCTGACAGGGAGCCATGGCTACACCTTC. This gives the protein CASSSLTGSHGYTF.

This clone was counted between two and nine times. This chain connects TRBV2 to TRBJ1-5, with 7 bases fitting TRBD1. CDR1 and CDR2 from the germline V gene are SNHLY and FYNNEI. The length of the CDR3 is 16 residues. The V segment lost 6 bases and the J segment 1 base; nucleotides outside the gene matches: 9. The CDR3 coding sequence is TGTGCCAGCAGAGACAGACAGGGTTTGAGCAATCAGCCCCAGCATTTT. Its protein is CASRDRQGLSNQPQHF.

For this clone: This same CDR3 is encoded by further DNA sequences in the sample. The rearrangement uses TRBV5-1 and TRBJ2-7; 11 positions match TRBD2. Looked up from germline, CDR1 is SGHRS and CDR2 is YFSETQ. V was pared by 1 base and J by 6 bases, with 3 bases of the junction left unmatched. The CDR3 covers 14 residues. CDR3 coding DNA: TGCGCCAGCAGCTTGTCTAGCGGGAGGAGCGAGCAGTACTTC. This encodes CASSLSSGRSEQYF.

This clone occurred once. The chain couples TRBV3-1 (or the pseudogene TRBV3-2) to TRBJ1-2; D is undetermined. V was cut by 1 base and J by 4 bases, with 4 bases left in between. The germline V gene encodes CDR1 LGHDT and CDR2 YNNKEL (reference sequence). The CDR3 consists of 12 residues. CDR3 nucleotides: TGTGCCAGCAGCCAAGGAGTCTATGGCTACACCTTC. This codes for CASSQGVYGYTF.

The rearrangement uses TRBV5-4 and TRBJ2-5, with a possible D match to TRBD1 (6 bases). Trimming removed 3 bases from V and 5 bases from J, with 11 bases in between. Germline-derived CDR1 and CDR2 are SGHNT and YYREEE (reference sequence). The CDR3 has 13 residues. The CDR3 region has the DNA TGTGCCAGCAGCTCGGACAGATGGGAGACCCAGTACTTC. It is translated as CASSSDRWETQYF.

This clone showed up just a few times. The V call is TRBV2, the J call TRBJ2-1; no firm D call. CDR1 and CDR2 from the germline V gene are SNHLY and FYNNEI. Between the trimmed V and J ends, which lost 7 bases and 9 bases, there was a span of 16 bases. The length of the CDR3 is 13 residues. The CDR3 nucleotides are TGTGCCAGCATGAAACTCCCTAGGAGTGAGCAGTTCTTC. Translation: CASMKLPRSEQFF.

The rearrangement uses TRBV6-6 and TRBJ2-2; 8 bases map to TRBD1. The CDR3 runs 14 residues. After removal of 9 bases from V and 0 bases from J, the junction contained 3 bases not matched to a gene. The germline V gene encodes CDR1 MNHNY and CDR2 SVGAGI (reference sequence). CDR3 protein: CASQGAPNTGELFF. As DNA, the CDR3 is TGTGCCAGTCAGGGGGCCCCGAACACCGGGGAGCTGTTTTTT.

V usage is TRBV7-9 and J usage is TRBJ2-1, with TRBD2 matching 7 bases. This CDR3 has 16 residues. V was clipped by 1 base and J by 0 bases; unmatched bases: 3. Germline CDR1 reads SEHNR; CDR2 reads FQNEAQ (reference sequence). This CDR3 reads CASSLVRGSSYNEQFF. The CDR3 region has the DNA TGTGCCAGCAGCTTAGTGCGGGGGAGCTCCTACAATGAGCAGTTCTTC.

The V and J genes are TRBV5-1 and TRBJ1-1; 11 positions match TRBD1. This CDR3 comprises 15 residues. Germline assignment: CDR1 SGHRS and CDR2 YFSETQ. The trim removed 4 bases at V and 4 bases at J, leaving 6 bases unmatched. In nucleotides, the CDR3 is TGCGCCAGCAGCACGAGAGGACAGGGGGCCACTGAAGCTTTCTTT. This gives the protein CASSTRGQGATEAFF.

The chain recombines TRBV7-2 with TRBJ1-4; no clear D. The CDR3 covers 15 residues. The germline V and J ends were trimmed by 3 bases and 4 bases, with 12 bases remaining between them. The germline V gene has CDR1 SGHTA and CDR2 FQGNSA. The CDR3 DNA follows: TGTGCCAGCAGCTTGTGGCCGACGGGTAATGAAAAACTGTTTTTT. It specifies CASSLWPTGNEKLFF.

This sequence joins TRBV2 and TRBJ1-2, with D possibly being TRBD1 (5 bases). Trimming took 6 bases from V and 4 from J, leaving 18 bases between them. CDR1 and CDR2 (germline): SNHLY, FYNNEI. The CDR3 is 15 residues long. CDR3 bases: TGTGCCAGCAGCCTCCAAAATCACGGGGGCTATGGCTACACCTTC. This codes for CASSLQNHGGYGYTF.

The J gene is TRBJ1-4, the V gene TRBV30; tentatively, D is TRBD1 (5 bases). The length of the CDR3 is 12 residues. The germline gives CDR1 GTSNPN, CDR2 SVGIG (reference sequence). V was clipped by 0 bases and J by 8 bases, with 7 bases between them. The CDR3 DNA is TGTGCCTGGAGTGTACAGGTGGAAAAACTGTTTTTT. Its protein is CAWSVQVEKLFF. The full variable domain, in which reference TRBV30 and TRBJ1-4 provide the parts outside the CDR3, is SQTIHQWPATLVQPVGSPLSLECTVEGTSNPNLYWYRQAAGRGLQLLFYSVGIGQISSEVPQNLSASRPQDRQFILSSKKLLLSDSGFYLCAWSVQVEKLFFGSGTQLSVL.

This sequence joins TRBV7-9 and TRBJ2-7, with 7 bases lining up with TRBD1. The CDR3 runs 13 residues. CDR1 is SEHNR and CDR2 is FQNEAQ in the germline V gene (reference sequence). V lost 6 bases to trimming and J lost 10 bases; unmatched junction nucleotides: 12. The CDR3 is CASRSTGASTQYF. In DNA, the CDR3 is TGTGCCAGCAGGAGTACAGGGGCCTCAACCCAGTACTTC.

The V call is TRBV5-1, the J call TRBJ1-6, with TRBD1 identical over 8 bases. The CDR3 totals 13 residues. V shed 7 bases and J 7 bases; nucleotides not matched to a gene: 4. CDR1 is SGHRS, CDR2 YFSETQ, per germline. The CDR3 DNA is TGCGCCAGCCAGGACAGGGCCAATTCACCCCTCCACTTT. Translation: CASQDRANSPLHF.

The genes are TRBV7-6 and TRBJ1-3; TRBD1 matches 9 bases. V was pared by 1 base and J by 1 base, with 5 bases of the junction left unmatched. CDR3 length: 17 residues. The germline CDR1 and CDR2 sequences are SGHVS and FNYEAQ. DNA of the CDR3: TGTGCCAGCAGCTTAGTGCCGGACAGGGGATCTGGAAACACCATATATTTT. Encoded protein: CASSLVPDRGSGNTIYF.

This clone appeared a single time. The V call is TRBV30, the J call TRBJ1-3; TRBD1 might be the D (5 bases). The germline V gene encodes CDR1 GTSNPN and CDR2 SVGIG (reference sequence). There are 18 residues in the CDR3. V was cut by 2 bases and J by 0 bases, with 20 bases left in between. As DNA, the CDR3 is TGTGCCTGGAGTACAAACCTGGGACTTGTTTTCTCTGGAAACACCATATATTTT. Translating it yields CAWSTNLGLVFSGNTIYF.

The chain employs TRBV30 and TRBJ2-1; possible D gene TRBD2, 6 bases. The CDR3 consists of 14 residues. V was cut by 2 bases and J by 8 bases, with 16 bases left in between. Germline V CDR1 and CDR2: GTSNPN, SVGIG (reference sequence). CDR3 sequence: CAWSRLALGDEQFF. CDR3 nucleotide sequence: TGTGCCTGGAGTCGGCTAGCGCTTGGCGATGAGCAGTTCTTC. Filled out from reference TRBV30 and TRBJ2-1, the complete variable domain reads SQTIHQWPATLVQPVGSPLSLECTVEGTSNPNLYWYRQAAGRGLQLLFYSVGIGQISSEVPQNLSASRPQDRQFILSSKKLLLSDSGFYLCAWSRLALGDEQFFGPGTRLTVL.

This chain connects TRBV9 to TRBJ1-3; 7 bases match TRBD1. V was pared by 2 bases and J by 4 bases, with 15 bases of the junction left unmatched. This CDR3 is built from 18 residues. Germline V gene data show CDR1 as SGDLS and CDR2 as YYNGEE. DNA of the CDR3: TGTGCCAGCAGCGTGGGCATCGGACAGGATAAGGGGGGAAACACCATATATTTT. Its translation is CASSVGIGQDKGGNTIYF.

The chain couples TRBV6-5 to TRBJ1-6; a weak D match, TRBD1 (6 bases). CDR3 length equals 14 residues. The ends were cut back, 2 bases at V and 7 bases at J, with 9 bases in the middle. Germline CDR1 MNHEY, CDR2 SVGAGI. CDR3 in amino acids: CASSYRQENSPLHF. CDR3 nucleotide sequence: TGTGCCAGCAGTTACCGACAGGAGAATTCACCCCTCCACTTT.

The chain carries TRBV6-4 and TRBJ2-6; D gene ambiguous. Trimming left V 4 bases short and J 0 bases short, with 10 bases between. Germline loops: CDR1 MRHNA, CDR2 SNTAGT. The CDR3 is 16 residues long. The CDR3 reads CASSATASSGANVLTF. For the CDR3, the DNA is TGTGCCAGCAGTGCCACAGCCAGCTCTGGGGCCAACGTCCTGACTTTC.

The chain joins TRBV5-1 to TRBJ2-3; a possible D gene is TRBD2 (5 bases). The CDR3 length is 15 residues. Germline V gives CDR1 SGHRS, CDR2 YFSETQ. V was shortened by 0 bases and J by 2 bases, with 10 bases between the two germline ends. CDR3: CASSLVAGYTDTQYF. Written as DNA, the CDR3 is TGCGCCAGCAGCTTGGTGGCGGGCTACACAGATACGCAGTATTTT. The variable domain in full, with the rest retrieved from reference TRBV5-1 and TRBJ2-3, is KAGVTQTPRYLIKTRGQQVTLSCSPISGHRSVSWYQQTPGQGLQFLFEYFSETQRNKGNFPGRFSGRQFSNSRSEMNVSTLELGDSALYLCASSLVAGYTDTQYFGPGTRLTVL.